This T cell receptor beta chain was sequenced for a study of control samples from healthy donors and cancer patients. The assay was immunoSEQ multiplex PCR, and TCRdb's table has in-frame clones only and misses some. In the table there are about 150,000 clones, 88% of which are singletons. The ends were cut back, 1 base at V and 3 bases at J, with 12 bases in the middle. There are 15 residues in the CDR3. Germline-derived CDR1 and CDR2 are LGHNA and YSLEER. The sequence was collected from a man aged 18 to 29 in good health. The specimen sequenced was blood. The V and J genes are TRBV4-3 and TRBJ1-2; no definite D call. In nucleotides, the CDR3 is TGCGCCAGCAGCCAAGGTGTCCGAGGAGACTATGGCTACACCTTC. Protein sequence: CASSQGVRGDYGYTF.